Detailed here is one T cell receptor beta chain. This entry is derived from a study of T-cell reconstitution after alpha-beta-depleted transplantation in children. This CDR3 spans 13 amino acids. Germline-derived CDR1 and CDR2 are MDHEN and SYDVKM. Trimming stripped 7 bases from V and 2 bases from J, with 11 bases between. Unique molecular identifiers were built into the TCRbeta library. Each CDR3 protein gets one entry after TCRdb re-called the PCR reads with MiXCR. This sample carries approximately 490,000 distinct CDR3 sequences, roughly an eighth of them seen once, and the ten largest clones take 4.5% to 6%.

V gene TRBV28 combines with J gene TRBJ2-5; D is unclear. The starting material was PBMCs from the stem cell graft donor, obtained from the stem cell graft. This receptor was obtained from a human donor who donated a stem cell graft to a child with combined immunodeficiency. In DNA form, the CDR3 reads TGTGCCAGCATCCATCGGTCGCAAGAGACCCAGTACTTC. Translation: CASIHRSQETQYF.